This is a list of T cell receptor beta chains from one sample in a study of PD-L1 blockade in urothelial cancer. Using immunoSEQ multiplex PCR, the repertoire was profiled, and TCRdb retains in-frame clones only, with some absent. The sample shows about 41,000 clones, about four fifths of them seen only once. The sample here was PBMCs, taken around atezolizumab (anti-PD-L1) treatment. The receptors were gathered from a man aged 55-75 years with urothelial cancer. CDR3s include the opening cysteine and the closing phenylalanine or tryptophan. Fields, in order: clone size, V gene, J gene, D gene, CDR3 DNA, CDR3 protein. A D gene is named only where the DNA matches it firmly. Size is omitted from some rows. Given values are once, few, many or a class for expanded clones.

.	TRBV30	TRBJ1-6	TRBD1	TGTGCCTGGAGTGAATTCCAGGGGGCCGGGAATTCACCCCTCCACTTT	CAWSEFQGAGNSPLHF
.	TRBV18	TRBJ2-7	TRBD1	TGTGCCAGCTCCCCAGCTTCCAGGGGGCTGGACGAGCAGTACTTC	CASSPASRGLDEQYF
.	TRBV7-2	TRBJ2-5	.	TGTGCCAGCAGCTTCCCCCCCGCGGGATGGCCGTACTTC	CASSFPPAGWPYF
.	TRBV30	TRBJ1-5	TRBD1	TGTGCCTGGAGTAAAGGACAGGGCGCGGGGGTGCCCCAGCATTTT	CAWSKGQGAGVPQHF
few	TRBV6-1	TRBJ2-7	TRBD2	TGTGCCAGCAGTGAAGCGGGGGGGGTGACTTTCTACGAGCAGTACTTC	CASSEAGGVTFYEQYF
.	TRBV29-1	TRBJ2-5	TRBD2	TGCAGCGTTGAAGAAGGAGCGGGGGGCCAAGAGACCCAGTACTTC	CSVEEGAGGQETQYF
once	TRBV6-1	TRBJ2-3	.	TGTGCCAGCAGCCACAGCGGGCTCGACACAGATACGCAGTATTTT	CASSHSGLDTDTQYF
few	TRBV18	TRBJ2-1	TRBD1	TGTGCCAGCTCACCCGGGACAGGGGTTGCCAATGAGCAGTTCTTC	CASSPGTGVANEQFF
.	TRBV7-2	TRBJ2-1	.	TGTGCCAGCAGCTTAGTGGGTACCCCAGGGGGGAATGAGCAGTTCTTC	CASSLVGTPGGNEQFF
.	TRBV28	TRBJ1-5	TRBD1	TGTGCCAGCAGTTCAACAGGGGCCGGGCAGCCCCAGCATTTT	CASSSTGAGQPQHF
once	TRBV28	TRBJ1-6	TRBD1	TGTGCCAGCAGTTCCAGCCTGACAGGGGGCTCCTCACCCCTCCACTTT	CASSSSLTGGSSPLHF
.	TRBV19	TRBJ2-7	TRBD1	TGTGCCAGTAGTACCAACCGGGACAGGGGACCCTCCTACGAGCAGTACTTC	CASSTNRDRGPSYEQYF
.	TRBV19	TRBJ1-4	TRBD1	TGTGCCAGTAAACCCGGACAGGGGTCTAATGAAAAACTGTTTTTT	CASKPGQGSNEKLFF
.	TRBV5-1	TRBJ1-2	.	TGCGCCAGCAGCCCGGGTGCTAACTATGGCTACACCTTC	CASSPGANYGYTF
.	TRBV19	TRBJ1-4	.	TGTGCCAGTAGTCCGTCGACAGGTTCGGGTGAAAAACTGTTTTTT	CASSPSTGSGEKLFF
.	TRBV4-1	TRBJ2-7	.	TGCGCCAGCAGCCAAAGTACCCCGGGGTCGGTCCCCTACGAGCAGTACTTC	CASSQSTPGSVPYEQYF
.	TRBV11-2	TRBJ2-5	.	TGTGCCAGCAGCTCCAGTAATGTGGGGCCAGAGACCCAGTACTTC	CASSSSNVGPETQYF
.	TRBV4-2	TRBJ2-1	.	TGTGCCAGCAGCCAAGAGGCAACCTACAATGAGCAGTTCTTC	CASSQEATYNEQFF
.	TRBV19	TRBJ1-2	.	TGTGCCAGTCGACCCCCGGGACAAAGATATGGCTACACCTTC	CASRPPGQRYGYTF
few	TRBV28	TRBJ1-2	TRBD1	TGTGCCAGCTTTAGGGGAGGGACAGGGTTCGGTGGCTACACCTTC	CASFRGGTGFGGYTF
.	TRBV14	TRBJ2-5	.	TGTGCCAGCAGCCAAGGGACAGTGGGGACCCAGTACTTC	CASSQGTVGTQYF
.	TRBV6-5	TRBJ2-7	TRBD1	TGTGCCAGCAGGGAGGACAGGGGGCTGTACGAGCAGTACTTC	CASREDRGLYEQYF
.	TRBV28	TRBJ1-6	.	TGTGCCAGCAGTTTATCGCACCCACAGGCCCTCAGCTCCTATAATTCACCCCTCCACTTT	CASSLSHPQALSSYNSPLHF
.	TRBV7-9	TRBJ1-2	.	TGTGCCAGCAGCTTAGGGGTTGGCAGGGATGCGATCTATGGCTACACCTTC	CASSLGVGRDAIYGYTF